This T cell receptor (beta chain) was sequenced during a study of OX40 agonist ivuxolimab in advanced cancers. Across the whole study: Patients achieving partial responses numbered three: one hepatocellular carcinoma case and two cutaneous melanoma cases.

Germline V gene sequence: CDR1 KGHSH, CDR2 LQKENI. V dropped 5 bases and J dropped 2; count of bases not matched to a gene: 6. The CDR3 spans 14 residues. To note about this clone: The antigen remains undetermined.

Study observations and caveats: The work left the antigen specificity of expanded peripheral T cells undetermined.

Blood samples were obtained at baseline, cycle 4 day 1, and cycle 7 day 1. Sequenced by immunoSEQ multiplex PCR; TCRdb stores in-frame clones only, minus some. The table includes almost 80,000 clones, 80% to 90% detected once. The starting material was CD4+ or CD8+ T cells sorted from blood, obtained in a trial of the OX40 agonist ivuxolimab. The genes are TRBV18 and TRBJ2-7, with TRBD1 identical over 7 bases. The receptor was isolated from an adult with an advanced solid tumor such as melanoma, head and neck, liver or kidney cancer. CDR3 amino acids: CASSWDSTTYEQYF. The CDR3 bases are TGTGCCAGCTCATGGGACAGCACAACCTACGAGCAGTACTTC.